The clone carrying this TCR beta chain was seen a few times. What it binds is unknown. Semi-nested PCR with Nested Universal Primer A followed constant-region reverse priming of full-length variable regions. TCRdb re-called the 5' RACE reads through MiXCR, storing one row per CDR3 protein. The table includes about 10,000 distinct CDR3 sequences, around 49% detected once. Study observations and caveats: Tumor memory CD4+ T cell TCR gene usage was found to cluster with blood and lymph node memory CD4+ cells and with lymph node naive CD4+ cells.

CDR1 and CDR2 (germline): LGHNA, YSLEER. V lost 0 bases and J 7 bases, leaving 13 bases between the germline ends. The CDR3 loop spans 15 amino acids. The specimen sequenced was tumor-infiltrating naive CD4+ T cells sorted from the breast tumor. Documented subset: naive CD4+ T cells, CD4+CD45RA+CD25-. The TCR comes from a female donor with breast cancer. The chain links TRBV4-3 to TRBJ2-1; D remains ambiguous. This chain's CDR3 is CASSQDRLRLNEQFF. Written as DNA, the CDR3 is TGCGCCAGCAGCCAAGATCGACTGAGATTGAATGAGCAGTTCTTC.